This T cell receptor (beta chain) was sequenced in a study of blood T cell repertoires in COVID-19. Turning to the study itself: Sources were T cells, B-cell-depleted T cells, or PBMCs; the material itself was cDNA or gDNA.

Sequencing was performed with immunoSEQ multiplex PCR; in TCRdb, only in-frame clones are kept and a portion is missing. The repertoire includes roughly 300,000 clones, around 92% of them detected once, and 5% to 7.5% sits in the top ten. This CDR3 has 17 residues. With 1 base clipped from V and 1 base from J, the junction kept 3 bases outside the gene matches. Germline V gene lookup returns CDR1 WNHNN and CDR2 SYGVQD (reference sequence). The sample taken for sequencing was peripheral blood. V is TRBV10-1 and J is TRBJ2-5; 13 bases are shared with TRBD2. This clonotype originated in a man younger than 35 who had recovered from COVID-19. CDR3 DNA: TGCGCCAGCAGTGAGTGGGGACTAGCGGGAATCCAAGAGACCCAGTACTTC. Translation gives CASSEWGLAGIQETQYF.